The clone carrying this TCR beta chain was observed a handful of times. What it binds is not known. RNA extraction and reverse transcription yielded cDNA as sequencing template. Using immunoSEQ multiplex PCR, the repertoire was profiled, and TCRdb retains in-frame clones only, with some absent. Found here are around 160,000 clones, less than 70% of them singletons; the top ten hold 13% to 15%. Treatment denoted: oral pan-JAK inhibitor, 5-10 mg twice daily. These data originate in a study of CD8+ T cells in alopecia areata. The CDR3 spans 12 residues. Germline values: CDR1 SGHRS, CDR2 YFSETQ. The germline V and J ends were trimmed by 5 bases and 2 bases, with 8 bases remaining between them. General observations from the study: Sharing of TCRs across patients appeared less clear than in mice, possibly for HLA-related reasons.

Source: CD4+ T cells sorted from blood, taken at week 24, from a patient treated with tofacitinib. The TCR sequence derives from a human donor with alopecia areata. This chain links TRBV5-1 with TRBJ2-7; perhaps TRBD2 as D (5 bases). CDR3 amino acids: CASRSGAYEQYF. Here the CDR3 DNA reads TGCGCCAGCAGGTCCGGGGCCTACGAGCAGTACTTC.